The rows below give T cell receptor beta chains drawn from one sample of a study of CD8+CD57+ T cells in acquired aplastic anemia. TCRdb recomputed calls from the reads with MiXCR, one row per CDR3 protein. The sample lists 180,000 or so distinct CDR3 sequences, less than 60% occurring once. What was sequenced was sorted CD4+, CD8+, or CD8+CD57+ T cells (not recorded which) from PBMCs. The source is a human donor with aplastic anemia. Each CDR3 is given without its conserved first and last residue. Fields, in order: J gene, V gene, CDR3 protein.

J: TRBJ2-7; V: TRBV27; CDR3: ASSLLSSYEQY
J: TRBJ2-7; V: TRBV15; CDR3: ATSRDRVYEQY
J: TRBJ1-2; V: TRBV15; CDR3: ATSGTGTGTLGYT
J: TRBJ2-7; V: TRBV7-8; CDR3: ASSLVRDEQY
J: TRBJ2-1; V: TRBV2; CDR3: ASSVSNEKF
J: TRBJ2-7; V: TRBV7-9; CDR3: ASPDVLDSYEQY
J: TRBJ2-3; V: TRBV20-1; CDR3: SAGDWQAADTQY
J: TRBJ2-7; V: TRBV10-1; CDR3: ASRESRVEREQY
J: TRBJ2-7; V: TRBV12-3/TRBV12-4; CDR3: ASSLTAWVKQY
J: TRBJ1-4; V: TRBV6-5; CDR3: ASSYSGREKLF
J: TRBJ2-1; V: TRBV7-2; CDR3: ASSLAVGHNEQF
J: TRBJ1-2; V: TRBV29-1; CDR3: SVEGDVDRYLYGYT
J: TRBJ2-2; V: TRBV19; CDR3: ASSILQGANTGELF